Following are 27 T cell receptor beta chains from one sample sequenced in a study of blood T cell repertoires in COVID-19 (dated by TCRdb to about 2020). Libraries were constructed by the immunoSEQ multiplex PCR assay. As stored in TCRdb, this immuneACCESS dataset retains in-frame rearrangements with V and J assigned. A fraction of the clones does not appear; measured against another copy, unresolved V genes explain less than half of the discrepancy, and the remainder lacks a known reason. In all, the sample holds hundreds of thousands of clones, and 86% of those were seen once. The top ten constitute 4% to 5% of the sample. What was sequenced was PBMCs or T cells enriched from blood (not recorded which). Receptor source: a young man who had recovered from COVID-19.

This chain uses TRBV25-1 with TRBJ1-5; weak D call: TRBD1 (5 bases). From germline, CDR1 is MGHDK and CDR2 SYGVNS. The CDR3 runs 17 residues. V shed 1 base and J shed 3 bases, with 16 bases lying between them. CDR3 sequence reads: CASSEFAGGADNQPQHF. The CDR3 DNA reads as TGTGCCAGCAGTGAATTTGCTGGAGGGGCGGACAATCAGCCCCAGCATTTT.

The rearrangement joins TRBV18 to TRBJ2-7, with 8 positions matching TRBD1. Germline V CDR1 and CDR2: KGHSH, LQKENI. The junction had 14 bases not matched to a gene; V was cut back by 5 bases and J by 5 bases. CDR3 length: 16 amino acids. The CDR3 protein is CASSSPWTGLRDEQYF. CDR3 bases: TGTGCCAGCTCATCCCCGTGGACAGGGCTACGGGACGAGCAGTACTTC.

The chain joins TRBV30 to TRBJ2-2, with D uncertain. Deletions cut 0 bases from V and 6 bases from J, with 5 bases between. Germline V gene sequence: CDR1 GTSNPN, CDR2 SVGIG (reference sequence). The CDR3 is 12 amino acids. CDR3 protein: CAWSVAAGELFF. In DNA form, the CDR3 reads TGTGCCTGGAGTGTAGCTGCCGGGGAGCTGTTTTTT. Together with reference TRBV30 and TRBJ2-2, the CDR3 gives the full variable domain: SQTIHQWPATLVQPVGSPLSLECTVEGTSNPNLYWYRQAAGRGLQLLFYSVGIGQISSEVPQNLSASRPQDRQFILSSKKLLLSDSGFYLCAWSVAAGELFFGEGSRLTVL.

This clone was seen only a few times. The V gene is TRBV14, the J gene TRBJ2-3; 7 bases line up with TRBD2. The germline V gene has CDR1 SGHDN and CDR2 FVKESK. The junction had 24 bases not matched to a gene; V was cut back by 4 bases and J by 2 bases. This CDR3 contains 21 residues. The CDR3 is CASSRRERRGRSDALTDTQYF. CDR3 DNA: TGTGCCAGCAGCCGGCGGGAGAGGCGAGGTAGATCAGATGCCCTCACAGATACGCAGTATTTT.

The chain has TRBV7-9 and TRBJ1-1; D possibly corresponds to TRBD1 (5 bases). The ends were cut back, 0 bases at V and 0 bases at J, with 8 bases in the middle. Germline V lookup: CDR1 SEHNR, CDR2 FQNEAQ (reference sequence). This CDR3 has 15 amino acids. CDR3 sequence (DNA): TGTGCCAGCAGCTTAGCGCAGGGTATGAACACTGAAGCTTTCTTT. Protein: CASSLAQGMNTEAFF.

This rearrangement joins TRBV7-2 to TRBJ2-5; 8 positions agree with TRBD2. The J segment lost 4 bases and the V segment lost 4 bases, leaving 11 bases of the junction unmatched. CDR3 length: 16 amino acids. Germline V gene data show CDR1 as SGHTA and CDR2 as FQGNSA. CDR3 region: CASSWSGGRRRETQYF. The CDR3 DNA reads TGTGCCAGCAGCTGGTCGGGCGGGAGGAGGCGAGAGACCCAGTACTTC.

CDR3 DNA sequence: TGCGCCAGCAGCCCGGTGGGCCGCCGCTCTGGAAACACCATATATTTT. Amino acids: CASSPVGRRSGNTIYF. V usage is TRBV5-1 and J usage is TRBJ1-3; D is undetermined. The germline gives CDR1 SGHRS, CDR2 YFSETQ. Between the trimmed V and J ends, which lost 4 bases and 0 bases, there was a span of 14 bases. CDR3 length: 16 residues. The full variable domain, with the rest looked up from reference TRBV5-1 and TRBJ1-3, is KAGVTQTPRYLIKTRGQQVTLSCSPISGHRSVSWYQQTPGQGLQFLFEYFSETQRNKGNFPGRFSGRQFSNSRSEMNVSTLELGDSALYLCASSPVGRRSGNTIYFGEGSWLTVV.

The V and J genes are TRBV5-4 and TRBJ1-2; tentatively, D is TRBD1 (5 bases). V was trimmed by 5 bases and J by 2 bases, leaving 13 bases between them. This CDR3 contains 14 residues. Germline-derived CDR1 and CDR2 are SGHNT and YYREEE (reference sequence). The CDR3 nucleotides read TGTGCCAGCAGTTCCGACAGTACCAACTATGGCTACACCTTC. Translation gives CASSSDSTNYGYTF.

The CDR3 loop is CASSPGLAGRGDTQYF. The CDR3 DNA reads TGTGCCAGCTCACCGGGACTAGCGGGGCGGGGAGATACGCAGTATTTT. The rearrangement uses TRBV18 and TRBJ2-3; 13 bases are shared with TRBD2. Germline V gene sequence: CDR1 KGHSH, CDR2 LQKENI. V lost 3 bases to trimming and J lost 5 bases; unmatched junction nucleotides: 5. CDR3 length: 16 amino acids.

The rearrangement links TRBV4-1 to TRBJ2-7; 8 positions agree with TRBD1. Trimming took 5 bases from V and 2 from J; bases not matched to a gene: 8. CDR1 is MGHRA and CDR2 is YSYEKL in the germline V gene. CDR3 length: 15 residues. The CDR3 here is CASSLDRGHTYEQYF. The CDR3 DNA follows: TGCGCCAGCAGCTTAGACAGGGGTCATACCTACGAGCAGTACTTC.

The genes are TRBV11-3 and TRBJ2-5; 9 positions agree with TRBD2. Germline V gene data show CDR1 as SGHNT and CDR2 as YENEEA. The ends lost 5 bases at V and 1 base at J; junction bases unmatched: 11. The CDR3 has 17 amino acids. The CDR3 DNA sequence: TGTGCCAGCAGCACTTATTCCCTAGCGGGACGCCAAGAGACCCAGTACTTC. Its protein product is CASSTYSLAGRQETQYF. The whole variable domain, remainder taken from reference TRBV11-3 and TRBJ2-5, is EAGVVQSPRYKIIEKKQPVAFWCNPISGHNTLYWYLQNLGQGPELLIRYENEEAVDDSQLPKDRFSAERLKGVDSTLKIQPAELGDSAVYLCASSTYSLAGRQETQYFGPGTRLLVL.

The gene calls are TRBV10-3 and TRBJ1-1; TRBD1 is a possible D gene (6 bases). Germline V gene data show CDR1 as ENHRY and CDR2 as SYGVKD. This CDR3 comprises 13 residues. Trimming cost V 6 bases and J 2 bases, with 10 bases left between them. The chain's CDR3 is CAIRSQGNTEAFF. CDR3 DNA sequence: TGTGCCATCAGGTCACAGGGTAACACTGAAGCTTTCTTT.

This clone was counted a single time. DNA for the CDR3: TGTGCCAGCAGTTTTGACAGAAATTCACCCCTCCACTTT. It encodes CASSFDRNSPLHF. The gene calls are TRBV28 and TRBJ1-6, with TRBD1 as a possible D gene (5 bases). V was shortened by 3 bases and J by 7 bases, with 7 bases between the two germline ends. This CDR3 has 13 amino acids. CDR1 and CDR2 from the germline V gene are MDHEN and SYDVKM. Supplemented by reference TRBV28 and TRBJ1-6, the full variable domain reads DVKVTQSSRYLVKRTGEKVFLECVQDMDHENMFWYRQDPGLGLRLIYFSYDVKMKEKGDIPEGYSVSREKKERFSLILESASTNQTSMYLCASSFDRNSPLHFGNGTRLTVT.

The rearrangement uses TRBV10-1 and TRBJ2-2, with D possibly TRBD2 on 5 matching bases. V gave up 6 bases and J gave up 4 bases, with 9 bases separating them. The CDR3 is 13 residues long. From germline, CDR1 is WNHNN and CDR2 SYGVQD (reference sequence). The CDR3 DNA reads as TGCGCCAGCAGCCGAGGGCGCACCGGGGAGCTGTTTTTT. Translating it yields CASSRGRTGELFF.

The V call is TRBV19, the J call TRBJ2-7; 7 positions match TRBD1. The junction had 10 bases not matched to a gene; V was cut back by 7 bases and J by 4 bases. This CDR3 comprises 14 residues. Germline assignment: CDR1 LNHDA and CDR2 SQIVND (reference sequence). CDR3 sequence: CASNPQGSPYEQYF. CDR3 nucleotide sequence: TGTGCCAGTAACCCACAGGGGAGCCCTTACGAGCAGTACTTC.

The CDR3 protein is CASSKVEAGGVNTQYF. CDR3 nucleotide sequence: TGTGCCAGCAGCAAAGTAGAGGCAGGGGGCGTGAATACGCAGTATTTT. J is TRBJ2-3 and V is TRBV21-1; TRBD1 is the table's D call and was not checked against the DNA. TRBV21-1 constitutes a pseudogene. The CDR3 covers 16 residues.

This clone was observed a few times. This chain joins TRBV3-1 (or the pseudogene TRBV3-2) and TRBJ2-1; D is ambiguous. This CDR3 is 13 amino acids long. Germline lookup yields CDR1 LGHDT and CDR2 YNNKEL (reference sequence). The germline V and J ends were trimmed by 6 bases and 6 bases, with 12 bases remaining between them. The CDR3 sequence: CASRLSPVNEQFF. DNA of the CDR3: TGTGCCAGCAGGCTAAGCCCGGTCAATGAGCAGTTCTTC.

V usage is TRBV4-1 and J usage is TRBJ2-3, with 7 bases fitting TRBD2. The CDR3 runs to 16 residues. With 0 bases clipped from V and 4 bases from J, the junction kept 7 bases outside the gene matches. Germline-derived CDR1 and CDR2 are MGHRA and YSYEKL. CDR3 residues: CASSQDLGRGADTQYF. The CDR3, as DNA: TGCGCCAGCAGCCAAGATCTTGGCCGGGGGGCAGATACGCAGTATTTT.

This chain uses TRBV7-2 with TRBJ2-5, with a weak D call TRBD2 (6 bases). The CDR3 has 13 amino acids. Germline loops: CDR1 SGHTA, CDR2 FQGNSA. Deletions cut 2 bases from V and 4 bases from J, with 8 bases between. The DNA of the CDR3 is TGTGCCAGCAGCTTAATGGGGGGAGAGACCCAGTACTTC. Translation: CASSLMGGETQYF.

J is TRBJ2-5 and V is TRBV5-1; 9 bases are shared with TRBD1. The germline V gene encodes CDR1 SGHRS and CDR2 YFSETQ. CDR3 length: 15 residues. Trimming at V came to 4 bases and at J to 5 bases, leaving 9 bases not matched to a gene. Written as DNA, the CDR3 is TGCGCCAGCAGCCCGACAGGGGGGGTAGGGGAGACCCAGTACTTC. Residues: CASSPTGGVGETQYF.

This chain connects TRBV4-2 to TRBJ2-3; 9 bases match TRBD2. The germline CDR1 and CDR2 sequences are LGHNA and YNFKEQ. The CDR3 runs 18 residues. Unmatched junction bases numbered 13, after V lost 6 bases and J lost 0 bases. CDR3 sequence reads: CASSRGLAGTSSTDTQYF. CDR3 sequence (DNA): TGTGCCAGCAGTCGGGGGCTAGCGGGGACCTCTAGCACAGATACGCAGTATTTT.

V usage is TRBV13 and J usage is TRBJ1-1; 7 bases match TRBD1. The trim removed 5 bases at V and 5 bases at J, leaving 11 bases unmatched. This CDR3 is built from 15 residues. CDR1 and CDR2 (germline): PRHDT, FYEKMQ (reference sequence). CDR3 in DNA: TGTGCCAGCAGCCACGGCAGGCAGGGGGGAACTGAAGCTTTCTTT. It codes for CASSHGRQGGTEAFF.

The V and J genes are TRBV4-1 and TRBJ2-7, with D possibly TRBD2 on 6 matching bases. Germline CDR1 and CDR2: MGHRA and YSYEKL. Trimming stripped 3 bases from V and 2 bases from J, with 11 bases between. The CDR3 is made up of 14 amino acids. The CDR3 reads CASSQRDGPYEQYF. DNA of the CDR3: TGCGCCAGCAGCCAGCGGGACGGACCCTACGAGCAGTACTTC.

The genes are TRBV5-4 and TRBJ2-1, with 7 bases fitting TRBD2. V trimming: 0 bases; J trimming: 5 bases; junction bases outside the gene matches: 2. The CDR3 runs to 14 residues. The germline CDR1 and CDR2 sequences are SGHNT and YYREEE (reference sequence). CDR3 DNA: TGTGCCAGCAGCTTGGGACTAGCAGACAATGAGCAGTTCTTC. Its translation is CASSLGLADNEQFF.

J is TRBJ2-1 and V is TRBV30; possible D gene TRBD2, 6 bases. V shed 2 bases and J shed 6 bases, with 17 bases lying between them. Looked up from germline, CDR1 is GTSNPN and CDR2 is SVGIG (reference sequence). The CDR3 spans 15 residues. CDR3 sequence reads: CAWSTGTHVFNEQFF. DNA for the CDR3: TGTGCCTGGAGTACCGGGACTCACGTCTTCAATGAGCAGTTCTTC.

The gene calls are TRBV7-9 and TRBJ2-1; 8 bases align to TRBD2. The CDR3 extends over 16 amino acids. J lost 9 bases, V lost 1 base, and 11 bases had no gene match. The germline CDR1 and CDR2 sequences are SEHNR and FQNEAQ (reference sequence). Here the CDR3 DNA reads TGTGCCAGCAGCTTAGAGGGCGGGGGGCCGACCCTTGAGCAGTTCTTC. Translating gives CASSLEGGGPTLEQFF.

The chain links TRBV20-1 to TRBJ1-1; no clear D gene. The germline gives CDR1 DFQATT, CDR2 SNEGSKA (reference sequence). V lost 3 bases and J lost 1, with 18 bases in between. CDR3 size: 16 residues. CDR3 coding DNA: TGCAGTGCTAGTATCCCCGATCGGAGCCCGAACACTGAAGCTTTCTTT. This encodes CSASIPDRSPNTEAFF.